This T cell receptor (beta chain) was found in a study of T cells in Graves' hyperthyroidism and ophthalmopathy. Study-wide background: Blood was drawn when the patient was first diagnosed and still untreated. Study results and caveats: The model forecast ophthalmopathy, anticipating it by a median 6.5 months before onset.

Researchers amplified the TCR beta CDR3 regions from RNA transcripts. The HTBI set primed first-round TCR CDR3 RT-PCR. In TCRdb, the multiplex PCR reads were re-called with MiXCR into one record per CDR3 protein. The data hold under 250,000 distinct CDR3 sequences, with almost 25% observed a single time. This clonotype came up many times. Its target is not known. V shed 5 bases and J shed 2 bases, with 7 bases lying between them. The CDR3 extends over 13 amino acids. Germline V lookup: CDR1 MNHEY, CDR2 SMNVEV (reference sequence). At least 3 on the Clinical Activity Score was recorded for ophthalmopathy patients, who also had NOSPECS grade at least 4 and duration under 3 months. Each diagnosis was grounded in clinical symptoms, serum thyroxine and TRAb, thyroid ultrasound, and orbital computed tomography.

This TCR was sampled from a woman aged 40 to 55 with Graves' ophthalmopathy. The chain links TRBV27 to TRBJ1-3, with D unresolved. The sample consisted of blood. CDR3 sequence: CASSLRAGNTIYF. CDR3 DNA sequence: TGTGCCAGCAGTCTTAGGGCTGGAAACACCATATATTTT.